Listed here are 14 T cell receptor beta chains from one sample, sequenced in a study of lymphopenia after photon versus proton radiotherapy. Clones were sequenced by immunoSEQ multiplex PCR, and TCRdb holds only the in-frame ones, with some missing. Here the sample spans about 16,000 clones, approximately 90% being singletons. The sample consisted of peripheral blood, taken from a patient treated with proton-based radiotherapy. These TCRs come from a man between 65 and 80 years old with pancreatic cancer.

The chain employs TRBV2 and TRBJ2-5, with no clear D. V was cut by 6 bases and J by 2 bases, with 4 bases left in between. Per germline, CDR1 SNHLY and CDR2 FYNNEI. This CDR3 region has 11 residues. Written as DNA, the CDR3 is TGTGCCAGCAGGACTCAAGAGACCCAGTACTTC. This codes for CASRTQETQYF.

The genes are TRBV27 and TRBJ1-6; no clear D gene. V was clipped by 3 bases and J by 6 bases, with 9 bases between them. The V gene's germline CDR1 is MNHEY and CDR2 SMNVEV (reference sequence). The CDR3 contains 14 residues. DNA for the CDR3: TGTGCCAGCAGTTTCCGCAGCTCTAATTCACCCCTCCACTTT. Its translation: CASSFRSSNSPLHF.

The genes are TRBV7-3 and TRBJ1-6; tentatively, D is TRBD1 (5 bases). Between the trimmed V and J ends, which lost 1 base and 11 bases, there was a span of 15 bases. The CDR3 covers 15 residues. Germline V lookup: CDR1 SGHTA, CDR2 FQGTGA. The CDR3 DNA sequence: TGTGCCAGCAGCTTAAGGGCGCAAGGGGCCCCACCCCTCCACTTT. Protein: CASSLRAQGAPPLHF.

This chain connects TRBV2 to TRBJ2-3; D gene ambiguous. Germline assignment: CDR1 SNHLY and CDR2 FYNNEI. This CDR3 has 12 amino acids. V dropped 4 bases and J dropped 4 bases, with 6 bases sitting between them. The CDR3 is CASSGTADTQYF. The CDR3 DNA reads as TGTGCCAGCAGTGGGACCGCAGATACGCAGTATTTT.

The chain couples TRBV5-4 to TRBJ2-2; TRBD2 is a possible D gene (6 bases). CDR3 size: 16 residues. Germline CDR1 and CDR2: SGHNT and YYREEE (reference sequence). V shed 4 bases and J shed 1 base, with 14 bases lying between them. CDR3 residues: CASSRRGGLNTGELFF. CDR3 DNA: TGTGCCAGCAGCCGCCGTGGGGGGTTGAACACCGGGGAGCTGTTTTTT. The full variable domain, with the rest looked up from reference TRBV5-4 and TRBJ2-2, is ETGVTQSPTHLIKTRGQQVTLRCSSQSGHNTVSWYQQALGQGPQFIFQYYREEENGRGNFPPRFSGLQFPNYSSELNVNALELDDSALYLCASSRRGGLNTGELFFGEGSRLTVL.

The V gene is TRBV5-4, the J gene TRBJ2-2; 9 bases line up with TRBD1. From germline, CDR1 is SGHNT and CDR2 YYREEE (reference sequence). V trimming: 4 bases; J trimming: 5 bases; junction bases outside the gene matches: 6. This CDR3 comprises 15 residues. As DNA, the CDR3 is TGTGCCAGCAGCGCGGGACAGGGACGGACCGGGGAGCTGTTTTTT. This translates into CASSAGQGRTGELFF.

The rearrangement links TRBV15 to TRBJ2-7, with 7 bases identical to TRBD1. Looked up from germline, CDR1 is LNHNV and CDR2 is YYDKDF (reference sequence). Unmatched junction bases numbered 14, after V lost 3 bases and J lost 6 bases. The CDR3 is 16 amino acids. The CDR3 sequence: CATSRPDRAPRGEQYF. DNA for the CDR3: TGTGCCACCAGCAGGCCCGACAGGGCCCCTCGGGGCGAGCAGTACTTC. The complete variable domain, with remaining parts taken from reference TRBV15 and TRBJ2-7, reads DAMVIQNPRYQVTQFGKPVTLSCSQTLNHNVMYWYQQKSSQAPKLLFHYYDKDFNNEADTPDNFQSRRPNTSFCFLDIRSPGLGDTAMYLCATSRPDRAPRGEQYFGPGTRLTVT.

This clone was picked up a small number of times. The rearrangement joins TRBV6-5 to TRBJ2-7; D remains unclear. Germline CDR1 is MNHEY and CDR2 is SVGAGI. The V end lost 0 bases, the J end lost 0 bases, and 12 bases lay between the germline ends. The CDR3 runs 16 residues. The chain's CDR3 is CASSYSGQSSSYEQYF. In DNA form, the CDR3 reads TGTGCCAGCAGTTACTCTGGGCAGTCGAGCTCCTACGAGCAGTACTTC.

Notes on this clone: Mismatch with germline at one junction end may stem from a read error. J is TRBJ2-3 and V is TRBV4-2, with a tentative D call TRBD1 (6 bases). CDR1 is LGHNA and CDR2 is YNFKEQ in the germline V gene. This CDR3 is 16 amino acids long. This chain's CDR3 is CASSQADRSSTDTQYF. The CDR3 nucleotides read TGTGCCAGCAGTCAAGCTGACAGGTCCAGCACAGATACGCAGTATTTT.

V and J are TRBV27 and TRBJ2-2, with 9 bases identical to TRBD2. This CDR3 has 15 amino acids. V was pared by 3 bases and J by 4 bases, with 3 bases of the junction left unmatched. Germline assignment: CDR1 MNHEY and CDR2 SMNVEV (reference sequence). CDR3 sequence (DNA): TGTGCCAGCAGTTTTTCGGGACTAGCCACCGGGGAGCTGTTTTTT. It yields the protein CASSFSGLATGELFF.

The chain couples TRBV9 to TRBJ2-1, with 11 bases aligning to TRBD1. V lost 0 bases, J lost 7 bases, and 6 bases stayed unmatched. The CDR3 has 16 amino acids. CDR1 SGDLS and CDR2 YYNGEE come from the germline V gene. The CDR3: CASSVVGTGGWNEQFF. The DNA for the CDR3 is TGTGCCAGCAGCGTAGTGGGGACAGGGGGGTGGAATGAGCAGTTCTTC.

This chain connects TRBV7-3 to TRBJ1-1, with D unclear. V gave up 0 bases and J gave up 1 base, with 3 bases separating them. CDR1 is SGHTA and CDR2 is FQGTGA in the germline V gene. This CDR3 contains 13 residues. CDR3 in amino acids: CASSLTWNTEAFF. The CDR3 bases are TGTGCCAGCAGCTTAACGTGGAACACTGAAGCTTTCTTT. Together with reference TRBV7-3 and TRBJ1-1, the CDR3 gives the full variable domain: GAGVSQTPSNKVTEKGKYVELRCDPISGHTALYWYRQSLGQGPEFLIYFQGTGAADDSGLPNDRFFAVRPEGSVSTLKIQRTERGDSAVYLCASSLTWNTEAFFGQGTRLTVV.

The chain carries TRBV2 and TRBJ1-6; D perhaps matches TRBD1 (5 bases). V was cut by 9 bases and J by 6 bases, with 15 bases left in between. Per germline, CDR1 SNHLY and CDR2 FYNNEI. The CDR3 is 14 residues long. The CDR3: CARRTAGANSPLHF. Here the CDR3 DNA reads TGTGCCAGGAGGACGGCCGGGGCTAATTCACCCCTCCACTTT.

This sequence joins TRBV5-1 and TRBJ1-6, with no clear D. Trimming took off 0 bases at V and 10 bases at J, with 14 bases between the two ends. The CDR3 loop spans 15 amino acids. Germline loops: CDR1 SGHRS, CDR2 YFSETQ. The CDR3 here is CASSLENEGFSPLHF. The DNA for the CDR3 is TGCGCCAGCAGCTTGGAGAACGAGGGTTTCTCACCCCTCCACTTT.